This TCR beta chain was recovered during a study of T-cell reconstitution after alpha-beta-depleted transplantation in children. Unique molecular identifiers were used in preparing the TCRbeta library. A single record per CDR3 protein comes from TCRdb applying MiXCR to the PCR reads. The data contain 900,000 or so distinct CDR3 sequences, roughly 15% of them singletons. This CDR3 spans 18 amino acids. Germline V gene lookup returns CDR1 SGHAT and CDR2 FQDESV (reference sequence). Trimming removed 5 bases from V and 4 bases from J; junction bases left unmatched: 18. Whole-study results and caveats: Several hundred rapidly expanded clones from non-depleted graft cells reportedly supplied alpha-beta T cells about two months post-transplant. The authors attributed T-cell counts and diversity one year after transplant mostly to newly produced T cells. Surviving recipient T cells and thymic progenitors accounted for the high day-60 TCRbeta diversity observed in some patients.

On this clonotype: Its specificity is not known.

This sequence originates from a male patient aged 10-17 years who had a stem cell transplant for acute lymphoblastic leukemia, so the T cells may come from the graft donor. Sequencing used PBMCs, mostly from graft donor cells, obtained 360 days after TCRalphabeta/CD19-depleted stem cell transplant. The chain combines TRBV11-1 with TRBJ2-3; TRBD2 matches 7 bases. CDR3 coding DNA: TGTGCCAGCAGCATTGGACTAGTACGCGACGCAGGCGCAGATACGCAGTATTTT. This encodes CASSIGLVRDAGADTQYF.